Sequencing of this T cell receptor beta chain was carried out in a study of T cells in Graves' hyperthyroidism and ophthalmopathy. Study overall: Prior to any treatment, at the point of initial diagnosis, peripheral blood was collected.

Amplification of TCR beta CDR3 regions used RNA as the template. TCR CDR3 underwent first-round RT-PCR with the HTBI primer set. In TCRdb, the multiplex PCR reads were re-called with MiXCR into one record per CDR3 protein. The data show 600,000 to 750,000 distinct CDR3 sequences, with approximately 15% seen just once and around 16% held by the top ten. Trimming took 2 bases from V and 9 from J, leaving 8 bases between them. Germline V gene sequence: CDR1 SEHNR, CDR2 FQNEAQ (reference sequence). CDR3 length: 12 amino acids. Disease duration under 2 months; hyperthyroidism patients were aged 18 to 65. Diagnoses used clinical symptoms, serum thyroxine and TRAb, thyroid ultrasound and orbital computed tomography.

V gene TRBV7-9 combines with J gene TRBJ2-1; D gene uncertain. The sample taken for sequencing was blood. This TCR came from a man in his fifties or sixties with Graves' hyperthyroidism. CDR3 nucleotides: TGTGCCAGCAGCTTACCATATGGTGAGCAGTTCTTC. Translating gives CASSLPYGEQFF.